The 28 T cell receptor beta chains below come from one sample, sequenced in a study of blood T cell repertoires in COVID-19. The protocol was immunoSEQ multiplex PCR, while the TCRdb copy is restricted to in-frame clones and leaves out a portion. This table has roughly 30,000 clones, around 84% appearing once. Sample: peripheral blood. Receptors were obtained from a human donor in a cohort sampled during active COVID-19.

In its sample, this clone was seen once. This sequence joins TRBV9 and TRBJ2-6; no firm D call. V was trimmed by 1 base and J by 7 bases, leaving 9 bases between them. Germline V gives CDR1 SGDLS, CDR2 YYNGEE. This CDR3 has 14 residues. This CDR3 is CASSVSGSANVLTF. The CDR3 DNA reads as TGTGCCAGCAGCGTATCCGGGTCAGCCAACGTCCTGACTTTC.

This rearrangement joins TRBV6-5 to TRBJ2-7; TRBD1 agrees at 9 bases. The CDR3 length is 14 residues. V dropped 5 bases and J dropped 6; count of bases not matched to a gene: 8. The V gene's germline CDR1 is MNHEY and CDR2 SVGAGI. The CDR3 loop is CASSRGQGYREQYF. Here the CDR3 DNA reads TGTGCCAGCAGTAGGGGACAGGGCTATCGCGAGCAGTACTTC.

This clone was detected only once. The rearrangement uses TRBV19 and TRBJ2-5; a possible D gene is TRBD2 (5 bases). CDR3 length equals 15 residues. Trimming took off 2 bases at V and 5 bases at J, with 15 bases between the two ends. From germline, CDR1 is LNHDA and CDR2 SQIVND (reference sequence). CDR3 DNA sequence: TGTGCCAGTAGTATAAGTAGAAGCGGTTGGGAGACCCAGTACTTC. Amino acid sequence: CASSISRSGWETQYF.

J is TRBJ2-1 and V is TRBV10-2; 8 bases agree with TRBD2. V was pared by 0 bases and J by 7 bases, with 5 bases of the junction left unmatched. Looked up from germline, CDR1 is WSHSY and CDR2 is SAAADI. The CDR3 is made up of 15 amino acids. The CDR3 loop reads CASSESPGGRNEQFF. CDR3 sequence (DNA): TGCGCCAGCAGTGAGTCCCCGGGGGGGCGGAATGAGCAGTTCTTC.

The chain has TRBV11-3 and TRBJ2-1; the D gene is possibly TRBD1 (5 bases). Germline assignment: CDR1 SGHNT and CDR2 YENEEA. This CDR3 region has 15 residues. Trimming took 3 bases from V and 1 from J, leaving 10 bases between them. CDR3 region: CASSFFRASYNEQFF. The DNA for the CDR3 is TGTGCCAGCAGCTTCTTCAGGGCGTCCTACAATGAGCAGTTCTTC.

The chain couples TRBV4-2 to TRBJ1-4; D is perhaps TRBD1 (5 bases). The CDR3 is 13 amino acids. CDR1 is LGHNA and CDR2 is YNFKEQ in the germline V gene. The ends were cut back, 4 bases at V and 5 bases at J, with 8 bases in the middle. This CDR3 reads CASSRGENEKLFF. The CDR3 bases are TGTGCCAGCAGCCGGGGGGAGAATGAAAAACTGTTTTTT.

The chain uses TRBV3-1 (or the pseudogene TRBV3-2) and TRBJ2-3; TRBD2 aligns across 11 bases. J gave up 2 bases and V 1 base, and 5 bases lay outside the gene matches. The CDR3 is made up of 17 amino acids. Germline V gives CDR1 LGHDT, CDR2 YNNKEL (reference sequence). CDR3 nucleotides: TGTGCCAGCAGCCAAGTGGTAGCGGGGGGGGTCACAGATACGCAGTATTTT. Protein product: CASSQVVAGGVTDTQYF.

The chain joins TRBV29-1 to TRBJ1-2; 7 bases line up with TRBD1. The CDR3 loop spans 13 amino acids. Germline loops: CDR1 SQVTM, CDR2 ANQGSEA. The V segment lost 3 bases and the J segment 2 bases; nucleotides outside the gene matches: 3. The CDR3 region has the DNA TGCAGCGTTGACAGGGGGGTAAACTATGGCTACACCTTC. Translating it yields CSVDRGVNYGYTF.

Worth noting for this clone: The conserved final phenylalanine or tryptophan is absent from the CDR3, which likely points to a read error. Because the CDR3's place on the DNA is in doubt, the DNA is left out and the CDR3 is given as listed by TCRdb. The gene calls are TRBV6-5 and TRBJ1-5. 11 amino acids form the CDR3, both terminal residues included. In germline, CDR1 is MNHEY, CDR2 SVGAGI. CDR3 sequence reads: CASRPRASPSG.

The CDR3 DNA is TGCGCCAGCAGCCAGCCGGGACTCAGTAATGAAAAACTGTTTTTT. It encodes CASSQPGLSNEKLFF. The V call is TRBV5-1, the J call TRBJ1-4; possible D gene TRBD1, 5 bases. Looked up from germline, CDR1 is SGHRS and CDR2 is YFSETQ. Between the trimmed V and J ends, which lost 4 bases and 4 bases, there was a span of 14 bases. The CDR3 contains 15 residues.

This chain connects TRBV30 to TRBJ1-1, with 9 positions matching TRBD1. V was clipped by 1 base and J by 3 bases; unmatched bases: 0. The CDR3 loop spans 13 amino acids. Germline V gene sequence: CDR1 GTSNPN, CDR2 SVGIG (reference sequence). This chain's CDR3 is CAWSGQGDTEAFF. CDR3 nucleotides: TGTGCCTGGAGTGGACAGGGGGACACTGAAGCTTTCTTT.

The rearrangement links TRBV7-3 to TRBJ2-3; the match to TRBD2 covers 7 bases. Germline trimming cut 0 bases from V and 4 bases from J; bases unmatched to any gene: 4. CDR3 length: 15 residues. Germline assignment: CDR1 SGHTA and CDR2 FQGTGA. The CDR3 loop is CASSLTGLAADTQYF. The DNA for the CDR3 is TGTGCCAGCAGCTTAACAGGCCTAGCGGCAGATACGCAGTATTTT.

V and J are TRBV28 and TRBJ2-7; D might be TRBD1 (6 bases). V lost 5 bases, J lost 2 bases, and 16 bases lay in between. The CDR3 totals 15 residues. From germline, CDR1 is MDHEN and CDR2 SYDVKM. CDR3 protein: CASSLLGGQTYEQYF. In DNA form, the CDR3 reads TGTGCCAGCAGTCTCTTGGGCGGACAGACCTACGAGCAGTACTTC.

The CDR3 protein is CASSMTPRGGDQDTQYF. The DNA of the CDR3 is TGTGCCAGTAGTATGACGCCGCGCGGGGGGGATCAAGATACGCAGTATTTT. The chain joins TRBV19 to TRBJ2-3, with TRBD2 matching over 9 bases. V shed 3 bases and J 5 bases; nucleotides not matched to a gene: 12. Germline assignment: CDR1 LNHDA and CDR2 SQIVND (reference sequence). CDR3 size: 17 residues.

The chain has TRBV28 and TRBJ2-4, with 9 bases fitting TRBD2. Losses at the gene ends were 6 bases for V and 4 bases for J; bases not matched to a gene: 4. CDR1 and CDR2 from the germline V gene are MDHEN and SYDVKM. The CDR3 is 14 residues long. CDR3 loop: CASRPSGGKNIQYF. The CDR3 bases are TGTGCCAGCAGACCCAGCGGGGGGAAAAACATTCAGTACTTC.

The rearrangement uses TRBV7-6 and TRBJ2-1; 10 nucleotides align to TRBD1. The length of the CDR3 is 14 residues. Germline values: CDR1 SGHVS, CDR2 FNYEAQ. The V and J ends lost 0 bases and 13 bases, in that order; junction bases with no gene match: 6. The CDR3 reads CASSLAGQGSSQFF. CDR3 nucleotides: TGTGCCAGCAGCTTAGCGGGACAGGGGTCTTCACAGTTCTTC.

The chain carries TRBV6-1 and TRBJ2-4; D remains ambiguous. The germline V gene has CDR1 MNHNS and CDR2 SASEGT. V was shortened by 1 base and J by 0 bases, with 10 bases between the two germline ends. CDR3 size: 16 residues. This CDR3 is CASSEGVLLAKNIQYF. CDR3 coding DNA: TGTGCCAGCAGTGAAGGAGTCCTACTAGCCAAAAACATTCAGTACTTC.

The table lists this clone with a few counts. The J gene is TRBJ2-1, the V gene TRBV5-1; a possible D gene is TRBD2 (6 bases). The germline gives CDR1 SGHRS, CDR2 YFSETQ. Trimming left V 7 bases short and J 2 bases short, with 16 bases between. The CDR3 is made up of 15 amino acids. The CDR3 sequence is CASQPGTFPYNEQFF. CDR3 coding DNA: TGCGCCAGCCAACCCGGGACTTTCCCCTACAATGAGCAGTTCTTC.

The chain employs TRBV2 and TRBJ2-3, with D maybe TRBD2 (6 bases). Germline assignment: CDR1 SNHLY and CDR2 FYNNEI. The V end lost 6 bases, the J end lost 4 bases, and 20 bases lay between the germline ends. The CDR3 is 16 amino acids. The CDR3 nucleotides read TGTGCCAGCAGACTCGCCGGGGCCGGGAGCGCAGATACGCAGTATTTT. Translation gives CASRLAGAGSADTQYF.

V and J are TRBV27 and TRBJ1-2; a possible D gene is TRBD1 (6 bases). Germline V gene lookup returns CDR1 MNHEY and CDR2 SMNVEV (reference sequence). Trimming took off 4 bases at V and 3 bases at J, with 15 bases between the two ends. CDR3 length equals 15 residues. CDR3 in amino acids: CASSSAQGRHYGYTF. The CDR3 DNA follows: TGTGCCAGCAGTTCCGCACAGGGACGTCACTATGGCTACACCTTC.

The chain employs TRBV4-1 and TRBJ2-7; D might be TRBD1 (6 bases). CDR1 MGHRA and CDR2 YSYEKL come from the germline V gene. CDR3 length: 14 amino acids. V was shortened by 2 bases and J by 4 bases, with 12 bases between the two germline ends. Written as DNA, the CDR3 is TGCGCCAGCAGCCAACGACAGGTCGGGTACGAGCAGTACTTC. This encodes CASSQRQVGYEQYF.

The rearrangement uses TRBV5-4 and TRBJ1-1, with D possibly matching TRBD1 (5 bases). Trimming pared 1 base from V and 4 bases from J, leaving 14 bases between. The CDR3 loop spans 15 amino acids. The germline V gene has CDR1 SGHNT and CDR2 YYREEE (reference sequence). The CDR3 nucleotides are TGTGCCAGCAGCTTGAGGGAAGGGGTTGCCACTGAAGCTTTCTTT. Its translation: CASSLREGVATEAFF.

V is TRBV11-2 and J is TRBJ1-4; no firm D call. V lost 6 bases and J 3 bases, leaving 11 bases between the germline ends. The CDR3 consists of 14 residues. Per the germline V gene, CDR1 is SGHAT and CDR2 is FQNNGV. In DNA form, the CDR3 reads TGTGCCAGCAGTCCTCAACAGTCTAATGAAAAACTGTTTTTT. Amino acids: CASSPQQSNEKLFF.

The gene calls are TRBV5-1 and TRBJ2-5, with a tentative D call TRBD1 (6 bases). The V and J ends lost 0 bases and 2 bases respectively, with 20 bases between them. This CDR3 contains 18 residues. From germline, CDR1 is SGHRS and CDR2 YFSETQ. The CDR3 DNA reads as TGCGCCAGCAGCTTGGGGGGACACGGGATCGGAGGTCAAGAGACCCAGTACTTC. It is translated as CASSLGGHGIGGQETQYF.

The chain has TRBV19 and TRBJ2-2; TRBD1 matches 8 bases. The germline V gene encodes CDR1 LNHDA and CDR2 SQIVND (reference sequence). This CDR3 is built from 16 residues. Unmatched junction bases numbered 8, after V lost 3 bases and J lost 5 bases. Here the CDR3 reads CASSIPATGVTGELFF. The CDR3 bases are TGTGCCAGTAGTATCCCGGCGACAGGGGTTACCGGGGAGCTGTTTTTT.

This clone has just a few counts. The V gene is TRBV11-3, the J gene TRBJ1-1; 8 bases are shared with TRBD1. V lost 5 bases, J lost 5 bases, and 7 bases stayed unmatched. The V gene's germline CDR1 is SGHNT and CDR2 YENEEA. This CDR3 is built from 14 residues. The CDR3 loop is CASSRDRRSTEAFF. Here the CDR3 DNA reads TGTGCCAGCAGCCGGGACAGGCGGTCGACTGAAGCTTTCTTT.

This chain uses TRBV7-9 with TRBJ1-3; tentative D call: TRBD1 (5 bases). This CDR3 spans 17 amino acids. V dropped 5 bases and J dropped 0 bases, with 17 bases sitting between them. Germline lookup yields CDR1 SEHNR and CDR2 FQNEAQ (reference sequence). The CDR3: CASSPSGALLSGNTIYF. DNA for the CDR3: TGTGCCAGCAGCCCAAGCGGGGCCTTACTCTCTGGAAACACCATATATTTT.

The chain has TRBV7-9 and TRBJ1-4, with TRBD1 identical over 9 bases. Losses at the gene ends were 6 bases for V and 5 bases for J; bases not matched to a gene: 7. The length of the CDR3 is 15 residues. CDR1 SEHNR and CDR2 FQNEAQ come from the germline V gene (reference sequence). CDR3 residues: CASSYKTGGNEKLFF. DNA for the CDR3: TGTGCCAGCAGTTATAAGACAGGGGGGAATGAAAAACTGTTTTTT.